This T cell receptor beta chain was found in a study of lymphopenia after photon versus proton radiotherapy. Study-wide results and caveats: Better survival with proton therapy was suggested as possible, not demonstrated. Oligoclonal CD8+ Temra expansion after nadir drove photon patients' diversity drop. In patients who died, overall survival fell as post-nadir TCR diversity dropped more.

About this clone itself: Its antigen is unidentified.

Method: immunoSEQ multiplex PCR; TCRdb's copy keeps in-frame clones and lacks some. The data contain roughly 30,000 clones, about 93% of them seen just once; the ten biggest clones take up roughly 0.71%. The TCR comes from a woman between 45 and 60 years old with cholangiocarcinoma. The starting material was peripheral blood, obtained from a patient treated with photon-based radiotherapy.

CDR3 residues: CASSIRDPPNTGELFF. In nucleotides, the CDR3 is TGTGCCAGCAGCATACGGGACCCCCCGAACACCGGGGAGCTGTTTTTT. This chain connects TRBV9 to TRBJ2-2; the D call may be TRBD1 or TRBD2 (5 bases each). The CDR3 has 16 amino acids. The V gene's germline CDR1 is SGDLS and CDR2 YYNGEE. V dropped 4 bases and J dropped 0 bases, with 13 bases sitting between them.